This entry lists 16 T cell receptor beta chains sequenced from one sample in a study of identical twins. A single record per CDR3 protein comes from TCRdb applying MiXCR to the 5' RACE reads. Of some 1,700,000 distinct CDR3 sequences listed, 25% to 35% are singletons. Sequencing was carried out using cord blood. The receptor set was obtained from a newborn girl in good health.

This clonotype showed up many times. The chain joins TRBV11-2 to TRBJ2-3, with TRBD2 identical over 10 bases. Looked up from germline, CDR1 is SGHAT and CDR2 is FQNNGV. The V and J ends lost 1 base and 1 base, in that order; junction bases with no gene match: 5. The CDR3 length is 17 residues. In nucleotides, the CDR3 is TGTGCCAGCAGCTTAGCAACTAGCGGGATACGCACAGATACGCAGTATTTT. It codes for CASSLATSGIRTDTQYF.

This clonotype was seen only a few times. The rearrangement joins TRBV6-5 to TRBJ1-6, with a possible D match to TRBD1 (6 bases). V lost 0 bases, J lost 6 bases, and 15 bases lay in between. Germline assignment: CDR1 MNHEY and CDR2 SVGAGI. The CDR3 has 17 amino acids. CDR3 amino acids: CASSYSQGHFLNSPLHF. The DNA for the CDR3 is TGTGCCAGCAGTTACTCGCAGGGACACTTCCTTAATTCACCCCTCCACTTT.

V gene TRBV4-1 combines with J gene TRBJ2-5, with D possibly being TRBD1 (6 bases). Germline lookup yields CDR1 MGHRA and CDR2 YSYEKL. V gave up 4 bases and J gave up 11 bases, with 20 bases separating them. This CDR3 spans 14 amino acids. CDR3 region: CASSRLQGSNEQYF. CDR3 in DNA: TGCGCCAGCAGCCGACTACAGGGAAGCAATGAGCAGTACTTC.

The sample holds a few counts of this clonotype. The V call is TRBV5-1, the J call TRBJ2-7; TRBD2 might be the D (6 bases). CDR1 is SGHRS, CDR2 YFSETQ, per germline. The CDR3 is 19 amino acids. Trimming took 1 base from V and 3 from J, leaving 26 bases between them. The CDR3 DNA reads TGCGCCAGCAGCTTGAGTCCGGGGACTCCAACTCTCCGCATCTACGAGCAGTACTTC. Translation: CASSLSPGTPTLRIYEQYF.

The rearrangement joins TRBV9 to TRBJ2-1; D gene ambiguous. The V end lost 0 bases, the J end lost 2 bases, and 9 bases lay between the germline ends. The CDR3 length is 15 residues. CDR1 is SGDLS and CDR2 is YYNGEE in the germline V gene. CDR3 sequence (DNA): TGTGCCAGCAGCGTAGTAAACCCCCCCTACAATGAGCAGTTCTTC. It specifies CASSVVNPPYNEQFF.

This clonotype was found many times. The rearrangement uses TRBV5-1 and TRBJ2-7; 7 bases line up with TRBD1. The CDR3 loop spans 14 amino acids. V shed 5 bases, J shed 1 base, and the junction held 6 bases outside the gene matches. Looked up from germline, CDR1 is SGHRS and CDR2 is YFSETQ. In DNA form, the CDR3 reads TGCGCCAGCAGTATCACAGGGGTTTCCTACGAGCAGTACTTC. Translating it yields CASSITGVSYEQYF.

This clonotype turned up a few times. This chain links TRBV20-1 with TRBJ2-3; a weak D match, TRBD2 (6 bases). Germline V lookup: CDR1 DFQATT, CDR2 SNEGSKA (reference sequence). The V end lost 7 bases, the J end lost 4 bases, and 12 bases lay between the germline ends. The CDR3 has 12 amino acids. The CDR3 DNA is TGCAGTGTAACTAGCAGCGCAGATACGCAGTATTTT. It is translated as CSVTSSADTQYF.

Here the CDR3 reads CASSKVGGAGELHEQYF. As DNA, the CDR3 is TGTGCCAGCAGCAAAGTTGGAGGGGCGGGAGAACTACACGAGCAGTACTTC. V gene TRBV21-1 combines with J gene TRBJ2-5; the table gives TRBD2 as D, unverified against the DNA. The last part of the DNA fits TRBJ2-7 better; the J call may be wrong. TRBV21-1 is reported as a pseudogene. The CDR3 covers 17 residues.

The chain joins TRBV20-1 to TRBJ2-3; D is possibly TRBD1 (6 bases). CDR1 is DFQATT, CDR2 SNEGSKA, per germline (reference sequence). The V and J ends lost 4 bases and 2 bases respectively, with 16 bases between them. CDR3 length equals 15 residues. The CDR3 DNA is TGCAGTGCTAATAAGGACAGCCACACCACAGATACGCAGTATTTT. This translates into CSANKDSHTTDTQYF.

As for this clonotype: At one of its ends the junction is not consistent with the germline gene, which may arise from a read error. The chain employs TRBV27 and TRBJ1-2, with 7 bases that match TRBD1. This CDR3 contains 14 residues. Per germline, CDR1 MNHEY and CDR2 SMNVEV (reference sequence). Here the CDR3 DNA reads TGTGCCAGCAGCGCGGACAGGAGGGGCTATGGCCACACCTTC. Amino acid sequence: CASSADRRGYGHTF.

This clonotype came up a few times. The chain has TRBV28 and TRBJ1-6; tentative D call: TRBD1 (6 bases). The CDR3 has 14 residues. Trimming shortened V by 6 bases and J by 9 bases, and 15 bases separated the two germline ends. Per the germline V gene, CDR1 is MDHEN and CDR2 is SYDVKM. The CDR3 region is CASRVRQESSPLHF. CDR3 DNA: TGTGCCAGCAGGGTCCGACAGGAGAGTTCACCCCTCCACTTT.

The V gene is TRBV5-1, the J gene TRBJ1-1, with 8 positions matching TRBD1. Trimming took 0 bases from V and 11 from J; bases not matched to a gene: 6. Per germline, CDR1 SGHRS and CDR2 YFSETQ. This CDR3 has 13 residues. This CDR3 reads CASSLAGDRFAFF. DNA for the CDR3: TGCGCCAGCAGCTTGGCCGGGGACAGGTTCGCTTTCTTT.

The chain carries TRBV10-3 and TRBJ2-2, with D maybe TRBD2 (5 bases). The germline V gene encodes CDR1 ENHRY and CDR2 SYGVKD. CDR3 length equals 14 residues. V lost 3 bases to trimming and J lost 4 bases, with 9 bases between them. This chain's CDR3 is CAISEQGGTGELFF. The CDR3 DNA reads as TGTGCCATCAGTGAACAAGGAGGCACCGGGGAGCTGTTTTTT.

This clonotype showed up just a few times. The chain carries TRBV21-1 and TRBJ2-3; the table's D call, TRBD2, has no DNA check behind it. TRBV21-1 is listed as a pseudogene. The CDR3 runs to 16 residues. CDR3: CASSNKAAGGTDTQYF. As DNA, the CDR3 is TGTGCCAGCAGCAATAAGGCGGCGGGAGGTACAGATACGCAGTATTTT.

This clonotype was picked up a small number of times. This chain links TRBV20-1 with TRBJ2-7; TRBD2 agrees at 9 bases. The CDR3 runs 15 residues. Losses at the gene ends were 1 base for V and 6 bases for J; bases not matched to a gene: 10. CDR1 and CDR2 from the germline V gene are DFQATT and SNEGSKA (reference sequence). DNA for the CDR3: TGCAGTGCTAGAGGGGGTGGCGGGGGGGATAGCGAGCAGTACTTC. It codes for CSARGGGGGDSEQYF.

This clonotype occurred many times. The DNA for the CDR3 is TGTGCCAGCAGCATAAGTAAGGGCGGAGATACGCAGTATTTT. Its protein product is CASSISKGGDTQYF. This chain links TRBV7-9 with TRBJ2-3; D remains ambiguous. The CDR3 runs to 14 residues. V lost 5 bases and J lost 5, with 14 bases in between. Germline CDR1 and CDR2: SEHNR and FQNEAQ (reference sequence).